These 23 T cell receptor beta chains came from one sample sequenced in a study of breast tumors, draining lymph nodes, adjacent tissues. Breast cancer patients provided tissue from their axillary draining lymph nodes. A single record per CDR3 protein comes from TCRdb applying MiXCR to the multiplex PCR reads. The data show 270,000 or so distinct CDR3 sequences, under 35% seen once. Source material: axillary lymph node tissue. All receptors derive from a female donor with breast cancer. Some clones in this sample may be carry-over from other donors' samples.

Regarding this clonotype: A much larger clone lies one base from this, so it may be a read error. The V call is TRBV12-3 or TRBV12-4, the J call TRBJ2-1, with 9 positions matching TRBD2. This CDR3 spans 15 amino acids. Trimming removed 7 bases from V and 10 bases from J; junction bases left unmatched: 14. CDR3 loop: CASTPGGRGSYEQFF. CDR3 bases: TGTGCCAGCACCCCAGGCGGGAGGGGCTCCTACGAGCAGTTCTTC.

This clonotype was observed many times. CDR3 bases: TGTGCCAGCAGCGGGGGGACTGAAGAGACCCAGTACTTC. Its translation: CASSGGTEETQYF. The rearrangement joins TRBV5-8 to TRBJ2-5; perhaps TRBD2 as D (6 bases). Trimming left V 4 bases short and J 3 bases short, with 10 bases between. In germline, CDR1 is SGHTS, CDR2 YDEGEE. CDR3 length: 13 amino acids.

This clonotype was detected many times. The V and J genes are TRBV19 and TRBJ2-5; D possibly corresponds to TRBD1 (6 bases). This CDR3 is 14 amino acids long. Germline-derived CDR1 and CDR2 are LNHDA and SQIVND (reference sequence). The germline V and J ends were trimmed by 3 bases and 6 bases, with 14 bases remaining between them. The CDR3 DNA reads as TGTGCCAGTAGTATTGCAGGGGCTGGTCAGACCCAGTACTTC. As protein: CASSIAGAGQTQYF.

This clonotype was seen repeatedly, ten times or more. V is TRBV7-9 and J is TRBJ2-4, with 11 bases identical to TRBD2. Germline values: CDR1 SEHNR, CDR2 FQNEAQ (reference sequence). The CDR3 sequence is 14 residues long. Trimming took 5 bases from V and 8 from J; bases not matched to a gene: 5. CDR3 nucleotides: TGTGCCAGCAGCCGACTAGCGGGAAGGGACATTCAGTACTTC. Protein sequence: CASSRLAGRDIQYF.

This clonotype was seen at least ten times. This chain connects TRBV7-9 to TRBJ2-3; D is unclear. Per the germline V gene, CDR1 is SEHNR and CDR2 is FQNEAQ (reference sequence). Trimming removed 6 bases from V and 3 bases from J, with 4 bases in between. This CDR3 is built from 11 residues. CDR3 sequence: CASRRTDTQYF. The CDR3 DNA reads as TGTGCCAGCAGACGGACAGATACGCAGTATTTT.

A note on this clonotype: Without the conserved terminal phenylalanine or tryptophan, this CDR3 likely stems from a read error. The chain is built from TRBV19 and TRBJ2-2; D is uncertain. With 7 bases removed from V and 5 bases from J, the gap between germline ends came to 17 bases. CDR1 is LNHDA, CDR2 SQIVND, per germline (reference sequence). The length of the CDR3 is 15 residues. The CDR3 nucleotides are TGTGCCAGTACTCCCAGGCAAGGACGGACCGGGGAGCTGTTTCTT. Amino acid sequence: CASTPRQGRTGELFL.

J is TRBJ2-2 and V is TRBV30, with a possible D match to TRBD2 (5 bases). The CDR3 runs 14 residues. CDR1 is GTSNPN and CDR2 is SVGIG in the germline V gene (reference sequence). V lost 3 bases and J lost 5, with 13 bases in between. The CDR3 sequence is CAWRVGVGTGELFF. DNA for the CDR3: TGTGCCTGGAGGGTCGGGGTGGGAACCGGGGAGCTGTTTTTT.

In the case of this clonotype: This may arise from a read error, as a much more abundant clone is one base away. The chain couples TRBV5-4 to TRBJ2-3, with D possibly TRBD2 on 6 matching bases. Germline assignment: CDR1 SGHNT and CDR2 YYREEE (reference sequence). The CDR3 consists of 13 residues. DNA of the CDR3: TGTGCGTCTGGGGGGTTTAGCTCAGATACGCAGTATTTT. Encoded protein: CASGGFSSDTQYF.

This clonotype was seen only a few times. The CDR3 DNA reads TGTGCCAGCAGCCCTAATAGCGGGAGGGGACCCTACGAGCAGTACTTC. This translates into CASSPNSGRGPYEQYF. The chain has TRBV3-2 and TRBJ2-7; the listed D gene, TRBD2, was not tested against the DNA. TRBV3-2 is a pseudogene locus. This CDR3 comprises 16 residues.

As for this clonotype: A read error may be the cause here, since a much bigger clone is one base away. The chain combines TRBV12-3 or TRBV12-4 with TRBJ1-5; perhaps TRBD1 as D (5 bases). V dropped 3 bases and J dropped 0 bases, with 21 bases sitting between them. The CDR3 covers 19 residues. CDR3 coding DNA: TGTGCCAGCAGTTTCACGCGGCTCAGAGGGGCAAATAGCAATCAGCCCCAGCATTTT. Its translation: CASSFTRLRGANSNQPQHF.

This clonotype has a count of ten or more. V and J are TRBV6-5 and TRBJ1-4; D unclear. V shed 6 bases and J shed 0 bases, with 11 bases lying between them. The CDR3 totals 15 residues. The germline V gene encodes CDR1 MNHEY and CDR2 SVGAGI. CDR3 sequence reads: CASSRSQATNEKLFF. For the CDR3, the DNA is TGTGCCAGCAGCCGAAGTCAGGCAACTAATGAAAAACTGTTTTTT.

This clonotype was picked up many times. The chain employs TRBV6-4 and TRBJ2-7, with 10 bases identical to TRBD1. V lost 6 bases to trimming and J lost 7 bases; unmatched junction nucleotides: 6. CDR1 and CDR2 from the germline V gene are MRHNA and SNTAGT. The CDR3 totals 13 residues. This CDR3 is CASSGTGAGEQYF. The CDR3 nucleotides are TGTGCCAGCAGCGGGACAGGGGCGGGGGAGCAGTACTTC.

In its sample, this clonotype was seen many times. This chain joins TRBV7-8 and TRBJ1-4; D is unclear. The CDR3 sequence is 14 residues long. CDR1 SGHVS and CDR2 FQNEAQ come from the germline V gene. V lost 1 base and J lost 5, with 8 bases in between. The CDR3: CASSLGQVNEKLFF. The CDR3 DNA is TGTGCCAGCAGCTTAGGGCAGGTCAATGAAAAACTGTTTTTT.

For this clonotype: A single base separates this from a much larger clone, so it may be a read error. The chain links TRBV11-2 to TRBJ2-5; perhaps TRBD2 as D (6 bases). Germline V gene lookup returns CDR1 SGHAT and CDR2 FQNNGV. Trimming cost V 5 bases and J 7 bases, with 14 bases left between them. The CDR3 has 13 residues. The CDR3 DNA sequence: TGTGCCAGCAGCCGAGCGGGTCTGGCGACCCAGTACTTC. Its protein is CASSRAGLATQYF.

This clonotype has a count of ten or more. This sequence joins TRBV11-2 and TRBJ2-5, with 12 bases aligning to TRBD2. Trimming at V came to 5 bases and at J to 5 bases, leaving 9 bases not matched to a gene. Germline V CDR1 and CDR2: SGHAT, FQNNGV. CDR3 length: 16 amino acids. The CDR3, as DNA: TGTGCCAGCAGCCCCCGGAGACTAGCGGGAGTTGAGACCCAGTACTTC. It codes for CASSPRRLAGVETQYF.

About this clonotype: At one end the junction does not follow the germline gene, possibly because of a read error. The chain has TRBV6-2 or TRBV6-3 and TRBJ2-6; D is possibly TRBD1 (5 bases). CDR1 MNHEY and CDR2 SVGEGT come from the germline V gene. The CDR3 covers 13 residues. CDR3 in DNA: TGTGCCAGCAGCCTTTCTGGGGCCAACGTCCTGGCTTTC. Translated, it gives CASSLSGANVLAF.

This chain joins TRBV7-2 and TRBJ2-7; 8 positions match TRBD2. CDR1 is SGHTA and CDR2 is FQGNSA in the germline V gene. V shed 2 bases and J 6 bases; nucleotides not matched to a gene: 12. The CDR3 is made up of 16 amino acids. The CDR3 loop is CASSLSPTGGRREQYF. The CDR3 coding sequence is TGTGCCAGCAGCTTATCCCCTACGGGAGGGCGGCGCGAGCAGTACTTC. The full variable domain, in which reference TRBV7-2 and TRBJ2-7 provide the parts outside the CDR3, is GAGVSQSPSNKVTEKGKDVELRCDPISGHTALYWYRQSLGQGLEFLIYFQGNSAPDKSGLPSDRFSAERTGGSVSTLTIQRTQQEDSAVYLCASSLSPTGGRREQYFGPGTRLTVT.

This clonotype was observed at least ten times. In DNA form, the CDR3 reads TGTGCCAGCAGCTTGGATCGTATGGGAAAAGAGACCCAGTACTTC. It codes for CASSLDRMGKETQYF. This chain uses TRBV5-8 with TRBJ2-5; D unclear. V lost 0 bases, J lost 3 bases, and 12 bases lay in between. The CDR3 runs 15 residues. Germline V lookup: CDR1 SGHTS, CDR2 YDEGEE.

At least ten counts were recorded for this clonotype. This chain links TRBV9 with TRBJ2-5, with D possibly matching TRBD1 (6 bases). The germline V gene has CDR1 SGDLS and CDR2 YYNGEE. The CDR3 consists of 19 residues. Trimming took off 4 bases at V and 7 bases at J, with 32 bases between the two ends. Here the CDR3 DNA reads TGTGCCAGCAGCCCCGCGGCACGAAGCTCCGAGGGAATGACAGGGACCCAGTACTTC. Its translation: CASSPAARSSEGMTGTQYF.

This clonotype was seen ten or more times. Here the CDR3 reads CASNTQRGSTDTQYF. CDR3 coding DNA: TGTGCCAGCAATACACAGCGGGGGAGCACAGATACGCAGTATTTT. The rearrangement uses TRBV5-4 and TRBJ2-3, with TRBD2 matching 8 bases. In germline, CDR1 is SGHNT, CDR2 YYREEE (reference sequence). V lost 6 bases, J lost 0 bases, and 6 bases stayed unmatched. CDR3 length: 15 amino acids.

About this clonotype itself: This could be a read error, since a much larger clone is one nucleotide away. This rearrangement joins TRBV19 to TRBJ2-2; D is perhaps TRBD1 (5 bases). CDR1 is LNHDA, CDR2 SQIVND, per germline (reference sequence). The CDR3 totals 19 residues. V lost 0 bases and J 5 bases, leaving 22 bases between the germline ends. The CDR3 region is CASSIDLGEHPGVTGELFF. The CDR3 DNA follows: TGTGCCAGTAGTATAGATCTAGGGGAACACCCTGGGGTAACCGGGGAGCTGTTTTTT.

This clonotype turned up a few times. This may arise from a read error, as a much more abundant clone is one base away. This sequence joins TRBV19 and TRBJ2-1; a possible D gene is TRBD2 (5 bases). The germline V gene encodes CDR1 LNHDA and CDR2 SQIVND (reference sequence). The CDR3 is made up of 14 amino acids. Here the CDR3 reads CASSITRFVNERFF. CDR3 in DNA: TGTGCCAGTAGTATAACTAGGTTTGTTAATGAGCGGTTCTTC.

This clonotype showed up many times. This chain joins TRBV9 and TRBJ1-3, with D unclear. V gave up 0 bases and J gave up 2 bases, with 6 bases separating them. The CDR3 is 14 amino acids. Germline V CDR1 and CDR2: SGDLS, YYNGEE. CDR3 in amino acids: CASSVGQPGNTIYF. The CDR3 DNA reads TGTGCCAGCAGCGTAGGACAACCTGGAAACACCATATATTTT.